This passage covers 14 T cell receptor beta chains from one sample sequenced in a study of blood T cell repertoires in COVID-19. Here immunoSEQ multiplex PCR was the method, and the copy in TCRdb shows in-frame clones only, minus some. The sample has about 130,000 clones; around 81% are singletons. Sequencing was done on a sample of peripheral blood. All receptors come from a man in his thirties or forties with COVID-19, enrolled during active disease.

This clone was counted once. The chain joins TRBV15 to TRBJ1-3; D perhaps matches TRBD1 (5 bases). The CDR3 is 14 residues long. V lost 4 bases and J lost 1, with 8 bases in between. Germline assignment: CDR1 LNHNV and CDR2 YYDKDF (reference sequence). The CDR3 nucleotides are TGTGCCACCAGCAATCAGGGTTCTGGAAACACCATATATTTT. Its translation is CATSNQGSGNTIYF.

The chain links TRBV19 to TRBJ2-1, with D uncertain. Trimming left V 5 bases short and J 7 bases short, with 9 bases between. This CDR3 region has 12 residues. Per the germline V gene, CDR1 is LNHDA and CDR2 is SQIVND (reference sequence). The CDR3 coding sequence is TGTGCCAGTAGTCGAACCAGAAATGAGCAGTTCTTC. Translation: CASSRTRNEQFF.

This rearrangement joins TRBV4-2 to TRBJ1-1; D uncertain. The CDR3 is 15 residues long. Trimming shortened V by 4 bases and J by 7 bases, and 19 bases separated the two germline ends. Per germline, CDR1 LGHNA and CDR2 YNFKEQ. The CDR3 DNA reads as TGTGCCAGCAGCCCAAGAATACGTGCCGAGGGTGAAGCTTTCTTT. Translation: CASSPRIRAEGEAFF.

This chain links TRBV11-2 with TRBJ1-4, with a weak D call TRBD1 (6 bases). Germline loops: CDR1 SGHAT, CDR2 FQNNGV. Trimming removed 5 bases from V and 6 bases from J, with 16 bases in between. This CDR3 is 15 amino acids long. The CDR3 nucleotides are TGTGCCAGCAGCCCCTACAGGGAATTGCATGAAAAACTGTTTTTT. Protein product: CASSPYRELHEKLFF.

This chain links TRBV30 with TRBJ1-1; 9 positions match TRBD1. Germline lookup yields CDR1 GTSNPN and CDR2 SVGIG (reference sequence). V lost 5 bases and J lost 4; bases outside the gene matches: 8. The CDR3 consists of 14 residues. Here the CDR3 DNA reads TGTGCCTGGCAGATACAGGGGGCGGGCACTGAAGCTTTCTTT. This encodes CAWQIQGAGTEAFF.

This clone was detected only once. V is TRBV4-2 and J is TRBJ2-3, with a tentative D call TRBD2 (6 bases). V shed 4 bases and J shed 6 bases, with 14 bases lying between them. Germline values: CDR1 LGHNA, CDR2 YNFKEQ. CDR3 size: 14 residues. CDR3 sequence (DNA): TGTGCCAGCAGCCCCCGGGACTCATTTGATACGCAGTATTTT. Its protein is CASSPRDSFDTQYF.

V and J are TRBV4-1 and TRBJ1-2, with 11 bases fitting TRBD1. Germline trimming cut 0 bases from V and 5 bases from J; bases unmatched to any gene: 11. Germline V gene lookup returns CDR1 MGHRA and CDR2 YSYEKL. This CDR3 has 18 residues. For the CDR3, the DNA is TGCGCCAGCAGCCAAGATAGGACAGGGGGCGCGGGATCGTATGGCTACACCTTC. It encodes CASSQDRTGGAGSYGYTF.

This chain uses TRBV2 with TRBJ1-1; TRBD1 might be the D (6 bases). This CDR3 is 12 amino acids long. Germline CDR1 reads SNHLY; CDR2 reads FYNNEI. Trimming stripped 5 bases from V and 7 bases from J, with 11 bases between. The DNA for the CDR3 is TGTGCCAGCAGTTCACAGGGCGTTGAAGCTTTCTTT. It yields the protein CASSSQGVEAFF.

The V call is TRBV5-6, the J call TRBJ1-5; D possibly corresponds to TRBD1 (6 bases). This CDR3 has 15 amino acids. From germline, CDR1 is SGHDT and CDR2 YYEEEE. V shed 3 bases and J shed 7 bases, with 17 bases lying between them. The CDR3, as DNA: TGTGCCAGCAGCTCGAAGGACAGCCGAGCGCAGCCCCAGCATTTT. This codes for CASSSKDSRAQPQHF. Drawing the rest from reference TRBV5-6 and TRBJ1-5, the complete variable domain is DAGVTQSPTHLIKTRGQQVTLRCSPKSGHDTVSWYQQALGQGPQFIFQYYEEEERQRGNFPDRFSGHQFPNYSSELNVNALLLGDSALYLCASSSKDSRAQPQHFGDGTRLSIL.

This sequence joins TRBV2 and TRBJ1-1; a possible D gene is TRBD1 (5 bases). Trimming took 5 bases from V and 1 from J, leaving 14 bases between them. Per germline, CDR1 SNHLY and CDR2 FYNNEI. The CDR3 loop spans 15 amino acids. The CDR3 reads CASSPGHTGNTEAFF. The CDR3 DNA is TGTGCCAGCAGTCCCGGACATACCGGGAACACTGAAGCTTTCTTT.

The DNA for the CDR3 is TGTGCCAGCAGTTATGCGGGGGGCTCCTACGAGCAGTACTTC. It translates to CASSYAGGSYEQYF. The V and J genes are TRBV6-2 or TRBV6-3 and TRBJ2-7, with TRBD2 matching 8 bases. The V gene's germline CDR1 is MNHEY and CDR2 SVGEGT. The CDR3 runs 14 residues. The V segment lost 3 bases and the J segment 0 bases; nucleotides outside the gene matches: 1.

This chain uses TRBV11-2 with TRBJ2-7; weak D call: TRBD2 (5 bases). The CDR3 covers 12 residues. V dropped 10 bases and J dropped 0 bases, with 10 bases sitting between them. Germline V gene lookup returns CDR1 SGHAT and CDR2 FQNNGV. CDR3 nucleotide sequence: TGTGCCACCGAGGGCAGCTCCTACGAGCAGTACTTC. Protein sequence: CATEGSSYEQYF.

V usage is TRBV28 and J usage is TRBJ1-5, with D possibly TRBD1 on 5 matching bases. The CDR3 length is 15 residues. Germline-derived CDR1 and CDR2 are MDHEN and SYDVKM. V was trimmed by 5 bases and J by 6 bases, leaving 17 bases between them. Here the CDR3 reads CASSPGLREVQPQHF. Here the CDR3 DNA reads TGTGCCAGCAGTCCCGGCCTCAGGGAGGTTCAGCCCCAGCATTTT.

This clone ranks as medium-sized (0.01 to 0.1%). V gene TRBV6-2 or TRBV6-3 combines with J gene TRBJ1-3, with D perhaps TRBD1 (6 bases). Looked up from germline, CDR1 is MNHEY and CDR2 is SVGEGT. The CDR3 runs to 15 residues. Trimming shortened V by 5 bases and J by 7 bases, and 18 bases separated the two germline ends. DNA for the CDR3: TGTGCCAGCAGTGCTCTCCAGGGGAGCGGTAACACCATATATTTT. Translated, it gives CASSALQGSGNTIYF.